The entry that follows covers one T cell receptor (beta chain) sequence. Its target is unknown. The data were obtained in a study of shared clonotypes between healthy human individuals. The CDR3 sequence is 14 residues long. CDR1 is SGHTA and CDR2 is FQGNSA in the germline V gene. Deletions cut 1 base from V and 4 bases from J, with 7 bases between. Study observations and caveats: Sampling was confined to blood; repertoires within tissues likely differ. The naive CD4 repertoires of a few donors were compared, and approximately 5.3% of clonotypes were shared. Naive subsets generally had larger estimated richness than memory subsets.

Splitting of CD4+ cells produced CD45RA+ naive and CD45RA-negative memory subsets. Using immunoSEQ multiplex PCR, the repertoire was profiled, and TCRdb retains in-frame clones only, with some absent. The repertoire includes hundreds of thousands of clones, approximately 73% of them detected once, and around 2% sits in the top ten. The TCR comes from a woman in her twenties or thirties in good health. The chain carries TRBV7-2 and TRBJ1-4, with a possible D match to TRBD1 (6 bases). Material: memory CD4+ T cells sorted from blood. Subset described: CD45RA-negative fraction. CDR3: CASSLDRVNEKLFF. CDR3 in DNA: TGTGCCAGCAGCTTAGACAGGGTTAATGAAAAACTGTTTTTT.